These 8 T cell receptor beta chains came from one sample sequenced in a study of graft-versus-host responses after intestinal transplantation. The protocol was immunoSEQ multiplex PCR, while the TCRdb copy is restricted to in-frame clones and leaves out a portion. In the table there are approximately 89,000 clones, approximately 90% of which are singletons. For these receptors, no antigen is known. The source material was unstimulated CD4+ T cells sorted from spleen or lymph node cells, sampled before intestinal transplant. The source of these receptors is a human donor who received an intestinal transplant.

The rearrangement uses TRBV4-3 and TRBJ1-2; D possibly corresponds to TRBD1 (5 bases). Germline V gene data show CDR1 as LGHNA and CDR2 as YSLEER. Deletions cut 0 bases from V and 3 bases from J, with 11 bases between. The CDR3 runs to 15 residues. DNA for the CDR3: TGCGCCAGCAGCCAAGATAATAGGGGCGACTATGGCTACACCTTC. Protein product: CASSQDNRGDYGYTF.

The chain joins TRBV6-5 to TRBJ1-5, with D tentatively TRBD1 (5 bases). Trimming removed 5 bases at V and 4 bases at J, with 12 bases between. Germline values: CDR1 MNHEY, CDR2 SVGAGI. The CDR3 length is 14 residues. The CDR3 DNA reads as TGTGCCAGCAGTCCGGGACGGGAGAATCAGCCCCAGCATTTT. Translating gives CASSPGRENQPQHF.

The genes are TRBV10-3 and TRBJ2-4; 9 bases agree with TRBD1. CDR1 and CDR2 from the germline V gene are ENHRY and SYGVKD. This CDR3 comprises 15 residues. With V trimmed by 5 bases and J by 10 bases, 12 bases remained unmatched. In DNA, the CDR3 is TGTGCCATCAGTACACTACAGGGGGCGCAAGGGATTCAGTACTTC. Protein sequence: CAISTLQGAQGIQYF.

CDR3 loop: CASSDPGLGTAFPEAFF. In DNA form, the CDR3 reads TGTGCCAGCAGTGACCCCGGGCTCGGGACAGCCTTTCCTGAAGCTTTCTTT. The V gene is TRBV6-4, the J gene TRBJ1-1; 7 nucleotides align to TRBD1. With 2 bases clipped from V and 6 bases from J, the junction kept 15 bases outside the gene matches. The CDR3 is 17 amino acids. CDR1 MRHNA and CDR2 SNTAGT come from the germline V gene.

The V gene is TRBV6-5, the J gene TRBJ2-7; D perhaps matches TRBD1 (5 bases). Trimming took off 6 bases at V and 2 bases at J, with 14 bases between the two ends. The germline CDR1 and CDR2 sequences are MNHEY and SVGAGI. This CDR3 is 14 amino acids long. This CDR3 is CASSPRTTPYEQYF. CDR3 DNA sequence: TGTGCCAGCAGCCCACGGACAACACCCTACGAGCAGTACTTC.

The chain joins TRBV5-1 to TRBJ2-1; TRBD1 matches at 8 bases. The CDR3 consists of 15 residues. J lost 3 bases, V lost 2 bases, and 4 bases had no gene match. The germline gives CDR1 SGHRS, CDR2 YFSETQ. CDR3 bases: TGCGCCAGCAGCTTCGGACAGGGCAACTACAATGAGCAGTTCTTC. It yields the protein CASSFGQGNYNEQFF.

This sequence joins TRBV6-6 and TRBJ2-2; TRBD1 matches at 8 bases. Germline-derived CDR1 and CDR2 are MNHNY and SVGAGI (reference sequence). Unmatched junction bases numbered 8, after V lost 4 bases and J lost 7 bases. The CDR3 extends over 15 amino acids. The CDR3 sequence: CASSFGQGRSGELFF. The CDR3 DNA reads TGTGCCAGCAGTTTCGGACAGGGTAGGAGCGGGGAGCTGTTTTTT.

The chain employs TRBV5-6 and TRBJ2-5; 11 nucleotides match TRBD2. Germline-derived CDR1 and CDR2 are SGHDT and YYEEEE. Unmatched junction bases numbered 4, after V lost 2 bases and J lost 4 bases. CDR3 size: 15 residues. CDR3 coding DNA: TGTGCCAGCAGCTTTCTAGCGGGGGGAGGAGAGACCCAGTACTTC. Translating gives CASSFLAGGGETQYF.